The entry that follows covers one T cell receptor (beta chain) sequence. Its antigen is not yet known. No base qualities exist here, and no much larger clone lies one base off it. The immunoSEQ Assay, a bias-controlled multiplex PCR, was used to amplify TCRbeta CDR3 regions from genomic DNA. As for how the authors treated the data: The number of nucleated cells in each sample was estimated by amplification of reference gene primers within the assay. To quantify the absolute abundance of each unique TCRbeta CDR3 rearrangement, sequence reads were collapsed and filtered. For each sample, productive Simpson clonality was calculated as the square root of Simpson's diversity index across productive rearrangements. Entries here come from immuneACCESS through TCRdb and include only in-frame sequences with V and J called. Some clones fail to appear in such tables; in the studies checked, an unresolved V gene covers under half of the shortfall, and the cause of the remainder is unknown. That table gives V, J and clone size, and the DNA gave D and trimming. Recorded for this sample are about 380,000 clones; 85% of them occurred a single time. Roughly 3.4% of the sample rests with the top ten.

Clipping removes 7 bases from V and 4 bases from J, with 6 as the unmatched junction base count. The CDR3 holds 13 amino acids from the cysteine to the phenylalanine. Here the CDR3 DNA is all that survives: 39 bases in frame from base 1. As encoded in the germline V gene, CDR1 is SQVTM while CDR2 is ANQGSEA. Each collaborating institution followed its own protocols to collect whole blood in K2EDTA tubes. Collaborator samples were shipped for TCRbeta analysis as frozen whole blood, isolated PBMCs, or DNA extracted from either sample type. The entry originates in a study of blood T cell repertoires in COVID-19 (dated by TCRdb to the early 2020s). Looking at the study overall: Samples covering the acute and convalescent phases of COVID-19 were provided by collaborators in the United States, Italy and Spain. Where available, HLA class I and class II types were obtained from metadata supplied by the sample provider rather than from assay-based typing. The prospective study material was composed of cDNA or gDNA derived from T cells, B-cell-depleted T cells, or PBMCs. Subjects who had been exposed to COVID-19, were actively infected with it, or had recovered from it provided the deeply sampled blood TCRbeta repertoires that made up the dataset. A de-identified subject ID, COVID-19 status, age in years and sex were almost always included in the sample metadata. The repertoires were made available in a free public database intended to serve as a resource for research on the immune response to SARS-CoV-2. The samples were drawn from two sources: the first 160 participants of the ongoing ImmuneRACE study, and approximately 1,300 subjects contributed by 6 global collaborators. What the authors observed across the whole study: The amount of clinical and demographic metadata varied by source and participant and was provided uncurated.

The TCR was taken from a woman aged 18 to 35 with acute or convalescent COVID-19. The sequencing input was peripheral blood. The receptor chain draws on TRBV29-1 and TRBJ2-2, with TRBD1 matching 7 junction bases. Here the CDR3 is given as CSARQGSTGELFF. The DNA sequence is TGCAGCGCGCGACAGGGTAGCACCGGGGAGCTGTTTTTT.